This T cell receptor beta chain was sequenced for a study of high-grade serous ovarian cancer treatment subgroups. Assay used: immunoSEQ multiplex PCR; TCRdb lists only in-frame clones, some missing. The sample includes over 6,500 clones, 76% of them seen just once. Notes on the study in general: Higher neoantigen levels went with greater TCR clonal relatedness.

The tumor samples were collected prior to definitive surgery or chemotherapy. V was pared by 6 bases and J by 2 bases, with 18 bases between. The germline V gene has CDR1 MGHRA and CDR2 YSYEKL. The CDR3 is 16 amino acids. On this clone: Its antigen is currently unknown.

Sequencing was performed on tumor tissue. The chain employs TRBV4-1 and TRBJ2-3; TRBD2 is a possible D gene (5 bases). This sequence originates from a human donor with high-grade serous ovarian cancer. The CDR3 protein is CASSPYERLITDTQYF. As DNA, the CDR3 is TGCGCCAGCAGTCCATACGAGCGGCTAATCACAGATACGCAGTATTTT.